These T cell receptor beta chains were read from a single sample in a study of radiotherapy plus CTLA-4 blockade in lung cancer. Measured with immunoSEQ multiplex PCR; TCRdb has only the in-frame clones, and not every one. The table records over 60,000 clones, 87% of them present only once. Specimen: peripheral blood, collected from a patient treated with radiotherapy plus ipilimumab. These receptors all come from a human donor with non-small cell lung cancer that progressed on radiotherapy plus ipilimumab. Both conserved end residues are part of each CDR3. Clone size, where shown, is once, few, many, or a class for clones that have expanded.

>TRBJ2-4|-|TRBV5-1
CASSALQAKGLLAKNIQYF
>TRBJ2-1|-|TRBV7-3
CASSFRANNEQFF
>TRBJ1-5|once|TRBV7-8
CASSLGSPGRQPQHF
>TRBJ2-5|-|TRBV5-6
CASSQLVAGWETQYF
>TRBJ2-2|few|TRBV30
CAWSDREVGELFF
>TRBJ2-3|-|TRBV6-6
CASLPLAGASTDTQYF
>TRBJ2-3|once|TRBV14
CASSQAGPQDTQYF
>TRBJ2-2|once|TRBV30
CAWVNKGQGWTGELFF
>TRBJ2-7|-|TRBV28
CASSLWGQGAYEQYF
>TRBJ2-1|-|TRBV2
CASSAIGTSNNEQFF
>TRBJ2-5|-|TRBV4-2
CASSQGGAREETQYF
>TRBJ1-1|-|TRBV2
CAIEGGAGDPNTEAFF
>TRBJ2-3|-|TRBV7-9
CASSSRTDTQYF
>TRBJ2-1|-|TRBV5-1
CASSFLQGSSYNEQFF
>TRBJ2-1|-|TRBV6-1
CASSRTSGGGEQFF
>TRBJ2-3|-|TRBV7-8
CASSFGTSITDTQYF
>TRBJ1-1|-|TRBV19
CASSEQGGGAFF
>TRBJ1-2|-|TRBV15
CATSPGTGFGYTF
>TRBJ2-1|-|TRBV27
CASSSQLWDYEQFF